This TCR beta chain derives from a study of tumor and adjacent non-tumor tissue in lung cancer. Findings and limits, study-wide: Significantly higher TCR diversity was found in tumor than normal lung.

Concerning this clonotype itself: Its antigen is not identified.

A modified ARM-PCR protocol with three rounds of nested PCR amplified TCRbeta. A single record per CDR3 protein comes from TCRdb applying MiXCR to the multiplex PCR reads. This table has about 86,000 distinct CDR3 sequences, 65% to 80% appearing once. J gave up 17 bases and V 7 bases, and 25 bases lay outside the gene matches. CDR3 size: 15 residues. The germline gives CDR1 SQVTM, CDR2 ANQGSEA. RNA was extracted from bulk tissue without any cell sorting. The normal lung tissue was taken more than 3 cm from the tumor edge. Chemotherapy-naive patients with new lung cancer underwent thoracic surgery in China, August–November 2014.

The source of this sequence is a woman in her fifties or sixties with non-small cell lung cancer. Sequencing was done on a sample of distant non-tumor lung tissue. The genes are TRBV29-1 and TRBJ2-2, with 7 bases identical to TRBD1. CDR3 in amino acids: CSGTTGSKGTGELFF. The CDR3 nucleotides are TGCAGCGGCACGACAGGGTCAAAGGGTACCGGGGAACTTTTTTTT.